This T cell receptor (beta chain) was retrieved from a study of shared clonotypes between healthy human individuals. The CDR3 is 14 amino acids. The germline V gene has CDR1 SEHNR and CDR2 FQNEAQ (reference sequence). Trimming took off 5 bases at V and 1 base at J, with 11 bases between the two ends. The data were produced by immunoSEQ multiplex PCR, yet TCRdb's version contains in-frame clones alone and is incomplete. Found here are fewer than 1.8 million clones, 98% to 99% of them singletons; the top ten hold 0.36%. Remarks on this clone: The same CDR3 arises from other DNA sequences in this sample as well.

This sequence was found in a man aged 25 to 45 in good health. The J gene is TRBJ1-1, the V gene TRBV7-9, with a weak D call TRBD1 (5 bases). What was sequenced was naive CD4+ T cells sorted from blood. The subset: CD45RA+ positively selected. For the CDR3, the DNA is TGTGCCAGCAGCCTATCAGGGCGGAACACTGAAGCTTTCTTT. Protein sequence: CASSLSGRNTEAFF. The variable domain in full, with the rest retrieved from reference TRBV7-9 and TRBJ1-1, is DTGVSQNPRHKITKRGQNVTFRCDPISEHNRLYWYRQTLGQGPEFLTYFQNEAQLEKSRLLSDRFSAERPKGSFSTLEIQRTEQGDSAMYLCASSLSGRNTEAFFGQGTRLTVV.